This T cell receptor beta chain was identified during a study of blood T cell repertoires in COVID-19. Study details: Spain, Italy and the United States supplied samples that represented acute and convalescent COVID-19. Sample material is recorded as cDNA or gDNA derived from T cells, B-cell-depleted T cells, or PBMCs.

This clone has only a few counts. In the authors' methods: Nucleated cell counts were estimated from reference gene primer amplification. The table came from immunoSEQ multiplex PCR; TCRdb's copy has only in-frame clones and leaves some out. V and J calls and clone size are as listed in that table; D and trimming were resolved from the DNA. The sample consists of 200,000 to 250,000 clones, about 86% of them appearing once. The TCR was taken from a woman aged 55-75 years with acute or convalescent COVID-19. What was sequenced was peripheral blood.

CDR3 bases: TGTGCCAGCAGTTTCTATCCCCCCGGTCATAGCAATCAGCCCCAGCATTTT. Amino acids: CASSFYPPGHSNQPQHF. The chain uses TRBV27 and TRBJ1-5; D unclear. In germline, CDR1 is MNHEY, CDR2 SMNVEV (reference sequence). Trimming pared 3 bases from V and 0 bases from J, leaving 15 bases between. There are 17 residues in the CDR3.